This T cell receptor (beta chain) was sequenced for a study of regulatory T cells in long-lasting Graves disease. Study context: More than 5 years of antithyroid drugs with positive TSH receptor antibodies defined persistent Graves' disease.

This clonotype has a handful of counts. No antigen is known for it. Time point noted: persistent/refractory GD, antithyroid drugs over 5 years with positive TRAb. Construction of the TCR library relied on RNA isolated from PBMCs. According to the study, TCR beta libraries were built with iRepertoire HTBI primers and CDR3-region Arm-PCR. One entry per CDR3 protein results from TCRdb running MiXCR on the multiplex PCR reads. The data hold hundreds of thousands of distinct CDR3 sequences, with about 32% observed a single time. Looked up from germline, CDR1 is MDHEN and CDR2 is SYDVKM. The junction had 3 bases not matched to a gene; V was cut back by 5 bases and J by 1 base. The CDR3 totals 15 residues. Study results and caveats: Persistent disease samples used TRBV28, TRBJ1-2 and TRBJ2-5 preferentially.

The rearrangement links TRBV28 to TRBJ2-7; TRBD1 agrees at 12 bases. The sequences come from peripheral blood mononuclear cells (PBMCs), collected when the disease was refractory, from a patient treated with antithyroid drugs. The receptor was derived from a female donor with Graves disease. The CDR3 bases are TGTGCCAGCAGTGGGGACAGGGGGCTATCCTACGAGCAGTACTTC. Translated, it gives CASSGDRGLSYEQYF. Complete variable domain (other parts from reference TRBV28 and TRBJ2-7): DVKVTQSSRYLVKRTGEKVFLECVQDMDHENMFWYRQDPGLGLRLIYFSYDVKMKEKGDIPEGYSVSREKKERFSLILESASTNQTSMYLCASSGDRGLSYEQYFGPGTRLTVT.